Reported below is one TCR beta chain. Antigen specificity is unknown. The CDR3 contains 19 residues. The germline CDR1 and CDR2 sequences are SGHDN and FVKESK. After removal of 0 bases from V and 0 bases from J, the junction contained 12 bases not matched to a gene. Generated by immunoSEQ multiplex PCR, the TCRdb table keeps only in-frame clones and is missing some. The sample has 550,000 to 600,000 clones, about 98% seen once. These data originate in a study of shared clonotypes between healthy human individuals. CD8 cells classed as naive were CD45RO-negative and positively selected for CCR7, excluding terminally differentiated effector memory CD45RA+ cells. Findings of the study overall: Inspection by rarefaction showed sorted-subset sequencing to be incomplete despite large depth. Sampling included only blood; tissue repertoires likely differ. Since donors were few, the genetic and exposure-history diversity represented was limited.

The genes are TRBV14 and TRBJ2-3; 7 nucleotides agree with TRBD2. The sequenced material came from naive CD8+ T cells sorted from blood. The sequence was obtained from a young man in good health. The CDR3 region is CASSQDSFPSGDSTDTQYF. The CDR3 region has the DNA TGTGCCAGCAGCCAAGACAGTTTCCCAAGCGGGGATAGCACAGATACGCAGTATTTT.